Each of the 23 T cell receptor beta chains below was sequenced from the same sample in a study of blood T cell repertoires in COVID-19. TCRdb's table, derived via immunoSEQ multiplex PCR, lists solely in-frame clones and lacks some. The sample lists 200,000 or so clones; about 88% were seen once. What was sequenced was peripheral blood. These receptors originate from a man between 65 and 80 years old with acute or convalescent COVID-19.

The V call is TRBV7-2, the J call TRBJ1-6; D is possibly TRBD1 (6 bases). Germline V CDR1 and CDR2: SGHTA, FQGNSA. The CDR3 is made up of 14 amino acids. Trimming removed 1 base from V and 12 bases from J, with 13 bases in between. This chain's CDR3 is CASSLVDRLKPLHF. The CDR3 nucleotides are TGTGCCAGCAGCTTAGTGGACAGACTTAAACCCCTCCACTTT.

V is TRBV6-5 and J is TRBJ1-5, with D hard to call. Germline-derived CDR1 and CDR2 are MNHEY and SVGAGI. The CDR3 is made up of 14 amino acids. V was cut by 9 bases and J by 7 bases, with 19 bases left in between. The CDR3 DNA sequence: TGTGCCAGTGGAGGTAACCCTACGCTCCAGCCCCAGCATTTT. This sequence encodes CASGGNPTLQPQHF.

The chain combines TRBV19 with TRBJ2-1, with D possibly TRBD2 on 5 matching bases. From germline, CDR1 is LNHDA and CDR2 SQIVND (reference sequence). The CDR3 covers 13 residues. V dropped 3 bases and J dropped 3 bases, with 6 bases sitting between them. The CDR3 reads CASSIGNYNEQFF. The CDR3 DNA is TGTGCCAGTAGTATCGGGAACTACAATGAGCAGTTCTTC.

This chain connects TRBV4-3 to TRBJ2-7; D is perhaps TRBD2 (6 bases). There are 15 residues in the CDR3. The V end was cut by 0 bases, the J end by 0 bases, with 9 bases between. Germline CDR1 LGHNA, CDR2 YSLEER. The chain's CDR3 is CASSQEVGSSYEQYF. The CDR3, as DNA: TGCGCCAGCAGCCAAGAGGTCGGGAGCTCCTACGAGCAGTACTTC.

This chain joins TRBV5-5 and TRBJ2-5, with TRBD2 as a possible D gene (6 bases). V lost 6 bases, J lost 0 bases, and 12 bases lay in between. Germline lookup yields CDR1 SGHKS and CDR2 YYEKEE (reference sequence). CDR3 length: 14 residues. The CDR3 region has the DNA TGTGCCAGCAACACTGCGGGGTACCAAGAGACCCAGTACTTC. Translation gives CASNTAGYQETQYF.

V is TRBV5-8 and J is TRBJ1-5; tentative D call: TRBD1 (5 bases). The CDR3 has 16 residues. Trimming cost V 3 bases and J 0 bases, with 13 bases left between them. The germline V gene encodes CDR1 SGHTS and CDR2 YDEGEE. The CDR3 is CASSSLYQGSNQPQHF. In DNA, the CDR3 is TGTGCCAGCAGCTCTCTATACCAGGGTAGCAATCAGCCCCAGCATTTT.

The rearrangement links TRBV6-5 to TRBJ2-7, with TRBD1 matching over 7 bases. The CDR3 extends over 14 amino acids. The V segment lost 8 bases and the J segment 3 bases; nucleotides outside the gene matches: 10. The germline V gene encodes CDR1 MNHEY and CDR2 SVGAGI. CDR3 region: CASGQDALSYEQYF. The CDR3, as DNA: TGTGCCAGCGGACAGGACGCACTGAGCTACGAGCAGTACTTC.

The rearrangement links TRBV19 to TRBJ1-2; 9 bases line up with TRBD1. The CDR3 loop spans 15 amino acids. J lost 3 bases, V lost 6 bases, and 8 bases had no gene match. Per the germline V gene, CDR1 is LNHDA and CDR2 is SQIVND (reference sequence). In nucleotides, the CDR3 is TGTGCCAGTAGGTTACAGGGGGCAATGGACTATGGCTACACCTTC. Its protein is CASRLQGAMDYGYTF.

V gene TRBV7-3 combines with J gene TRBJ1-6, with TRBD1 matching over 7 bases. The V and J ends lost 5 bases and 9 bases, in that order; junction bases with no gene match: 10. CDR3 length equals 15 residues. Germline V gene lookup returns CDR1 SGHTA and CDR2 FQGTGA. The CDR3 spells CASSTAGTDGSPLHF. CDR3 DNA sequence: TGTGCCAGCAGCACCGCCGGGACAGACGGTTCACCCCTCCACTTT.

The chain joins TRBV29-1 to TRBJ1-2; 10 positions agree with TRBD1. Germline CDR1 SQVTM, CDR2 ANQGSEA. V trimming: 4 bases; J trimming: 6 bases; junction bases outside the gene matches: 5. This CDR3 is 13 amino acids long. This CDR3 is CSVGQGAADGYTF. The CDR3 DNA reads as TGCAGCGTTGGACAGGGGGCGGCAGATGGCTACACCTTC. Filled out from reference TRBV29-1 and TRBJ1-2, the complete variable domain reads SAVISQKPSRDICQRGTSLTIQCQVDSQVTMMFWYRQQPGQSLTLIATANQGSEATYESGFVIDKFPISRPNLTFSTLTVSNMSPEDSSIYLCSVGQGAADGYTFGSGTRLTVV.

The V and J genes are TRBV19 and TRBJ2-3; TRBD1 matches 10 bases. Germline lookup yields CDR1 LNHDA and CDR2 SQIVND (reference sequence). V gave up 11 bases and J gave up 0 bases; unmatched junction bases: 5. The CDR3 sequence is 14 residues long. The CDR3 bases are TGTGCCGTACGGGACAGGGGTAGCACAGATACGCAGTATTTT. Its protein product is CAVRDRGSTDTQYF.

The chain couples TRBV30 to TRBJ1-1; 9 positions agree with TRBD1. After removal of 0 bases from V and 3 bases from J, the junction contained 8 bases not matched to a gene. CDR1 GTSNPN and CDR2 SVGIG come from the germline V gene (reference sequence). The CDR3 has 16 residues. The CDR3 region is CAWSVNDRGEYTEAFF. CDR3 DNA: TGTGCCTGGAGTGTGAATGACAGGGGGGAATACACTGAAGCTTTCTTT.

The chain combines TRBV5-4 with TRBJ1-2; 7 bases line up with TRBD1. In germline, CDR1 is SGHNT, CDR2 YYREEE (reference sequence). V dropped 4 bases and J dropped 4; count of bases not matched to a gene: 7. This CDR3 has 14 amino acids. The CDR3 region is CASSDDRDIYGYTF. CDR3 nucleotide sequence: TGTGCCAGCAGCGACGACAGGGATATCTATGGCTACACCTTC.

This chain connects TRBV28 to TRBJ2-7; D gene uncertain. The germline gives CDR1 MDHEN, CDR2 SYDVKM. Trimming removed 6 bases at V and 0 bases at J, with 15 bases between. The CDR3 spans 15 residues. For the CDR3, the DNA is TGTGCCAGCAGGCAGGCTGGCGATAGCTCCTACGAGCAGTACTTC. This gives the protein CASRQAGDSSYEQYF.

This sequence joins TRBV4-3 and TRBJ2-1, with D possibly being TRBD2 (6 bases). Germline assignment: CDR1 LGHNA and CDR2 YSLEER. V lost 5 bases to trimming and J lost 2 bases, with 13 bases between them. The CDR3 loop spans 15 amino acids. The CDR3 region is CASSSDGSPYNEQFF. CDR3 bases: TGCGCCAGCAGCTCGGACGGGAGTCCCTACAATGAGCAGTTCTTC.

The chain has TRBV7-3 and TRBJ2-1; D call uncertain. Germline V CDR1 and CDR2: SGHTA, FQGTGA. V lost 3 bases, J lost 3 bases, and 12 bases lay in between. The CDR3 is 15 residues long. The DNA for the CDR3 is TGTGCCAGCAGCTTTCAACCTAGGAGCTACAATGAGCAGTTCTTC. This codes for CASSFQPRSYNEQFF.

The genes are TRBV2 and TRBJ1-3; D remains unclear. The CDR3 is 16 amino acids. V lost 3 bases, J lost 0 bases, and 12 bases lay in between. Germline V gives CDR1 SNHLY, CDR2 FYNNEI. The CDR3 reads CASSDRSAGSGNTIYF. The DNA for the CDR3 is TGTGCCAGCAGTGACCGGTCGGCAGGCTCTGGAAACACCATATATTTT.

The J gene is TRBJ2-3, the V gene TRBV4-1; D is possibly TRBD1 (6 bases). The V gene lost 4 bases and the J gene lost 0 bases, with 14 bases spanning the gap. The CDR3 contains 16 residues. Germline assignment: CDR1 MGHRA and CDR2 YSYEKL. The CDR3 reads CASSPKDRLSTDTQYF. The CDR3, as DNA: TGCGCCAGCAGCCCCAAGGACAGACTTAGCACAGATACGCAGTATTTT.

The V gene is TRBV9, the J gene TRBJ2-3, with 9 bases matching TRBD1. The trim removed 0 bases at V and 0 bases at J, leaving 2 bases unmatched. The V gene's germline CDR1 is SGDLS and CDR2 YYNGEE. The CDR3 has 16 amino acids. CDR3 bases: TGTGCCAGCAGCGTAGCCGGGACAGGGAGCACAGATACGCAGTATTTT. It yields the protein CASSVAGTGSTDTQYF.

The chain joins TRBV7-9 to TRBJ2-7; D gene ambiguous. With 0 bases removed from V and 2 bases from J, the gap between germline ends came to 8 bases. The germline CDR1 and CDR2 sequences are SEHNR and FQNEAQ (reference sequence). The CDR3 has 14 residues. CDR3 in amino acids: CASSLAGSTYEQYF. In DNA, the CDR3 is TGTGCCAGCAGCTTAGCGGGCAGTACCTACGAGCAGTACTTC.

V usage is TRBV4-2 and J usage is TRBJ2-1; TRBD2 agrees at 16 bases. Germline loops: CDR1 LGHNA, CDR2 YNFKEQ. The CDR3 contains 19 residues. V shed 2 bases, J shed 1 base, and the junction held 5 bases outside the gene matches. CDR3 DNA sequence: TGTGCCAGCAGCCAAAAGGGGACTAGCGGGAGGGCGTCCTACAATGAGCAGTTCTTC. This encodes CASSQKGTSGRASYNEQFF.

V and J are TRBV9 and TRBJ2-1; D uncertain. Per the germline V gene, CDR1 is SGDLS and CDR2 is YYNGEE. This CDR3 spans 13 amino acids. The germline V and J ends were trimmed by 1 base and 8 bases, with 10 bases remaining between them. CDR3 coding DNA: TGTGCCAGCAGCGTATCCTGGCCGCATGAGCAGTTCTTC. It specifies CASSVSWPHEQFF.

V is TRBV3-1 (or the pseudogene TRBV3-2) and J is TRBJ2-7, with 10 bases that match TRBD2. V lost 9 bases, J lost 5 bases, and 19 bases stayed unmatched. Germline V gene lookup returns CDR1 LGHDT and CDR2 YNNKEL (reference sequence). CDR3 length equals 17 residues. CDR3 in amino acids: CASSKGTSASLGDEQYF. CDR3 DNA: TGTGCCAGTTCAAAAGGGACTAGCGCCAGTTTAGGCGACGAGCAGTACTTC.